Here is one TCR beta chain with its context. Its target is not known. These data belong to a study of identical twins. TCRdb ran MiXCR on the 5' RACE reads and lists one entry per CDR3 protein. The data contain around 1.7 million distinct CDR3 sequences, around 33% of them singletons. Study-wide findings and caveats: The study found excess low generation probability among twin-shared out-of-frame alpha sequences.

From germline, CDR1 is DFQATT and CDR2 SNEGSKA (reference sequence). V was clipped by 3 bases and J by 0 bases, with 14 bases between them. The CDR3 runs 15 residues. What was sequenced was cord blood. The TCR was taken from a newborn girl in good health. This chain joins TRBV20-1 and TRBJ1-1, with D perhaps TRBD1 (5 bases). The CDR3 sequence is CSASLPGRVNTEAFF. The DNA for the CDR3 is TGCAGTGCTAGCCTACCGGGACGGGTGAACACTGAAGCTTTCTTT.